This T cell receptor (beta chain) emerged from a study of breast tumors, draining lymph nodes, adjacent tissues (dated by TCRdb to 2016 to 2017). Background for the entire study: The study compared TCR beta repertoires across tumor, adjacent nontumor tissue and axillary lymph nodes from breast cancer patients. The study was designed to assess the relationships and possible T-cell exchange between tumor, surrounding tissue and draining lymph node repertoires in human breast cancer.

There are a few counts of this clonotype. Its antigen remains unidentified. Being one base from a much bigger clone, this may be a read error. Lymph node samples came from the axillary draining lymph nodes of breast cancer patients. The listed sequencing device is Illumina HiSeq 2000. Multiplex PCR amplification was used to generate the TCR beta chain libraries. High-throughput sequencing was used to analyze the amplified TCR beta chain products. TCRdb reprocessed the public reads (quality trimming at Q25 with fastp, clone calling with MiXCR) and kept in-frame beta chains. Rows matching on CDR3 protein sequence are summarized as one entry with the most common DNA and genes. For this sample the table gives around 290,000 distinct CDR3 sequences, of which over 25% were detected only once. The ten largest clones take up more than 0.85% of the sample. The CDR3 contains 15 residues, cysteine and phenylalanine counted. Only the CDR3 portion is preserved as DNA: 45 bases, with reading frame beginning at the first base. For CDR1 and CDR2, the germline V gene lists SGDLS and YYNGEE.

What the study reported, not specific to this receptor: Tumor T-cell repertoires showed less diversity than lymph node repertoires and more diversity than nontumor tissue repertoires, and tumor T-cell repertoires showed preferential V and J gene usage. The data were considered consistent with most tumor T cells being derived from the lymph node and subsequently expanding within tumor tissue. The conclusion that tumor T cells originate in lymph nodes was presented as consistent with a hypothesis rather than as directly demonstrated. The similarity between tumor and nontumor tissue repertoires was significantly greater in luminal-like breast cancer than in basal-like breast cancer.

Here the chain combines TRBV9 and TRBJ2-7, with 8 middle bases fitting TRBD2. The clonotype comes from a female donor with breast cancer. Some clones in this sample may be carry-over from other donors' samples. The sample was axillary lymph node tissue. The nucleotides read TGTGCCAGCAGCGTAGCAATAGCGGGAATCTACGAGCAGTGCTTC. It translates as CASSVAIAGIYEQCF. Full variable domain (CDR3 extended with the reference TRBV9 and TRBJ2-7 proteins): DSGVTQTPKHLITATGQRVTLRCSPRSGDLSVYWYQQSLDQGLQFLIQYYNGEERAKGNILERFSAQQFPDLHSELNLSSLELGDSALYFCASSVAIAGIYEQCFGPGTRLTVT.